The entry below describes one T cell receptor (beta chain). This record belongs to a study of blood T cell repertoires in COVID-19. Overall study: Some COVID-19 samples were acute and others convalescent; all came from the United States, Italy and Spain. From T cells, B-cell-depleted T cells, or PBMCs came the material, which was cDNA or gDNA.

Original handling: Reference gene primer amplification yielded estimated nucleated cell counts. TCRdb's copy holds only in-frame clones and misses some; the assay was immunoSEQ multiplex PCR. For V, J and clone size, that table is used; D and trimming come from the DNA. The sample lists about 140,000 clones; approximately 85% were seen once. CDR1 and CDR2 from the germline V gene are SGHRS and YFSETQ. CDR3 length: 14 residues. V lost 0 bases, J lost 7 bases, and 4 bases stayed unmatched. The sequenced sample was peripheral blood. The receptor comes from a human donor with acute or convalescent COVID-19. The donor label of this sample is uncertain. V is TRBV5-1 and J is TRBJ1-2, with TRBD1 matching 9 bases. The CDR3 protein is CASSLAGTGFGYTF. The CDR3, as DNA: TGCGCCAGCAGCTTGGCGGGGACAGGGTTTGGCTACACCTTC.